This passage covers 9 T cell receptor beta chains from one sample sequenced in a study of regulatory T cells in long-lasting Graves disease. iRepertoire HTBI primers and Arm-PCR of CDR3 regions built TCR beta libraries. TCRdb independently ran MiXCR on the multiplex PCR reads; one entry per CDR3 protein. This sample has 700,000 or so distinct CDR3 sequences, with around 30% found just once. The time point denotes: persistent/refractory GD, antithyroid drugs over 5 years with positive TRAb. PBMCs were the source of the RNA used for TCR sequencing. This material consisted of peripheral blood mononuclear cells (PBMCs), taken when the disease was refractory, from a patient treated with antithyroid drugs. The receptors were gathered from a female donor with Graves disease.

The chain links TRBV27 to TRBJ2-2, with 11 bases fitting TRBD2. Trimming removed 3 bases from V and 3 bases from J; junction bases left unmatched: 3. Germline loops: CDR1 MNHEY, CDR2 SMNVEV (reference sequence). The CDR3 runs to 16 residues. The CDR3 DNA follows: TGTGCCAGCAGTTTCTTACTAGCGGGAGACACCGGGGAGCTGTTTTTT. This translates into CASSFLLAGDTGELFF.

This clonotype was counted only a few times. The chain has TRBV5-1 and TRBJ2-3; 7 bases align to TRBD2. The germline V gene encodes CDR1 SGHRS and CDR2 YFSETQ. V lost 4 bases and J lost 2; bases outside the gene matches: 10. The CDR3 length is 16 residues. CDR3 in DNA: TGCGCCAGCAGCGGCGGGACTATGATCGCCACAGATACGCAGTATTTT. This codes for CASSGGTMIATDTQYF.

This chain connects TRBV5-1 to TRBJ1-2; possibly TRBD1 for D (6 bases). Trimming removed 2 bases from V and 7 bases from J, with 12 bases in between. The V gene's germline CDR1 is SGHRS and CDR2 YFSETQ. The CDR3 has 13 residues. The CDR3 here is CASSFKGQIGYTF. The CDR3 DNA is TGCGCCAGCAGCTTTAAGGGACAAATTGGCTACACCTTC.

The chain uses TRBV6-1 and TRBJ1-4; maybe TRBD1 (5 bases). V was clipped by 6 bases and J by 5 bases, with 19 bases between them. Per the germline V gene, CDR1 is MNHNS and CDR2 is SASEGT. The CDR3 loop spans 16 amino acids. The CDR3 nucleotides read TGTGCCAGCAGCCCAGGACACCTGAGCCGGAATGAAAAACTGTTTTTT. This gives the protein CASSPGHLSRNEKLFF.

This chain connects TRBV6-2 or TRBV6-3 to TRBJ1-1; D gene uncertain. The germline V and J ends were trimmed by 5 bases and 0 bases, with 16 bases remaining between them. The length of the CDR3 is 16 residues. Per the germline V gene, CDR1 is MNHEY and CDR2 is SVGEGT. This chain's CDR3 is CASSEGLGGMNTEAFF. In nucleotides, the CDR3 is TGTGCCAGCAGTGAAGGATTGGGCGGTATGAACACTGAAGCTTTCTTT.

This clonotype has more than one count but fewer than ten. J is TRBJ1-2 and V is TRBV6-1, with 10 positions matching TRBD1. The CDR3 consists of 13 residues. Germline V gives CDR1 MNHNS, CDR2 SASEGT. The ends lost 8 bases at V and 8 bases at J; junction bases unmatched: 8. The CDR3 spells CASWTGGSRGYTF. The CDR3, as DNA: TGTGCCAGCTGGACAGGGGGGTCGCGGGGCTACACCTTC.

The table lists this clonotype with many counts. The genes are TRBV7-9 and TRBJ2-1; 12 bases map to TRBD2. The CDR3 consists of 17 residues. Looked up from germline, CDR1 is SEHNR and CDR2 is FQNEAQ (reference sequence). After removal of 1 base from V and 8 bases from J, the junction contained 9 bases not matched to a gene. In nucleotides, the CDR3 is TGTGCCAGCAGCTTAGTTCAACTAGCGGGAGGTGGCGATGAGCAGTTCTTC. Translating it yields CASSLVQLAGGGDEQFF.

This clonotype was observed a handful of times. V and J are TRBV5-4 and TRBJ1-1; 12 bases line up with TRBD1. The CDR3 consists of 15 residues. Germline assignment: CDR1 SGHNT and CDR2 YYREEE (reference sequence). V lost 4 bases to trimming and J lost 7 bases; unmatched junction nucleotides: 8. The CDR3: CASSQGQGALIEAFF. The CDR3, as DNA: TGTGCCAGCAGCCAGGGACAGGGGGCGCTTATTGAAGCTTTCTTT.

Here the CDR3 reads CASSPRQGATDTQYF. Written as DNA, the CDR3 is TGTGCCAGCAGCCCCCGACAGGGTGCCACAGATACGCAGTATTTT. The chain combines TRBV11-2 with TRBJ2-3; 7 nucleotides line up with TRBD1. Germline-derived CDR1 and CDR2 are SGHAT and FQNNGV. The CDR3 runs to 15 residues. V shed 5 bases, J shed 2 bases, and the junction held 7 bases outside the gene matches.